This paragraph reports one TCR beta chain. Its antigen is not known. CDR3 size: 13 residues. Trimming removed 3 bases from V and 3 bases from J, with 9 bases in between. The data are from a study of T cells after yellow fever vaccination. Template switching by 5'RACE produced TCR cDNA, adding a universal primer site and UMIs. In TCRdb, the 5' RACE reads were re-called with MiXCR into one record per CDR3 protein. The table has around 550,000 distinct CDR3 sequences, approximately 21% seen once. Study-wide results and limits: Relatively few clonotypes were ones that appeared in both CD4 and CD8 compartments.

The material was PBMCs, obtained 15 days after the yellow fever booster vaccination. The chain recombines TRBV12-3 or TRBV12-4 with TRBJ2-7, with a tentative D call TRBD1 (6 bases). This receptor was taken from a man aged 25 to 40 who received the YFV17D yellow fever vaccine. The CDR3 protein is CASSFPGHYEQYF. In DNA, the CDR3 is TGTGCCAGCAGTTTTCCGGGACACTACGAGCAGTACTTC.